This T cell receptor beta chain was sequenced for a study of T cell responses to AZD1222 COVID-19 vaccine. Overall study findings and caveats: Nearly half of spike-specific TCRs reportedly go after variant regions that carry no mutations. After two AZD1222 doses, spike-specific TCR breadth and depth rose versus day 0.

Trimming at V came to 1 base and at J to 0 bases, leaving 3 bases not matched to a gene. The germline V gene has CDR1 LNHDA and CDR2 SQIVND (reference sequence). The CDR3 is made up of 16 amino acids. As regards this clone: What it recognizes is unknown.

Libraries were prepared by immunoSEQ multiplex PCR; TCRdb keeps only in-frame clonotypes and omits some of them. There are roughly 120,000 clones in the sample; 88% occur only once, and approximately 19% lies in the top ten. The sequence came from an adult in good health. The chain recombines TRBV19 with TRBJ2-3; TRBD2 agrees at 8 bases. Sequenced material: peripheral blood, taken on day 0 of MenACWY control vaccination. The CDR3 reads CASSIGLAGSTDTQYF. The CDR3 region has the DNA TGTGCCAGTAGTATAGGTTTAGCGGGAAGCACAGATACGCAGTATTTT.